This T cell receptor (beta chain) was recovered during a study of graft-versus-host responses after intestinal transplantation. Overall study: All recipients got anti-thymocyte globulin induction, then tacrolimus and steroids for roughly three years.

Sequencing used immunoSEQ multiplex PCR; TCRdb keeps in-frame clones, though not all of them. The data contain around 87,000 clones, around 93% of them singletons. Germline assignment: CDR1 SNHLY and CDR2 FYNNEI. The CDR3 is 13 amino acids. Unmatched junction bases numbered 9, after V lost 9 bases and J lost 5 bases. Of note for this clone: Its antigen is still unknown.

The chain employs TRBV2 and TRBJ2-7, with TRBD1 matching 8 bases. Sequencing was performed on unstimulated CD8+ T cells sorted from spleen or lymph node cells, taken before transplant. The sequence was obtained from a human donor who was the organ donor for an intestinal transplant. CDR3 nucleotide sequence: TGTGCCAGTCTGGGACAGGCGGAAAACGAGCAGTACTTC. It translates to CASLGQAENEQYF.